This passage covers 18 T cell receptor beta chains from one sample sequenced in a study of blood T cell repertoires in COVID-19. Profiled with immunoSEQ multiplex PCR; TCRdb holds only in-frame clones, not every one. The sample holds about 460,000 clones; 88% are singletons and the top ten take roughly 8%. The sequencing sample was made of PBMCs or T cells enriched from blood (not recorded which). These receptors originate from a woman between 55 and 75 years old who had recovered from COVID-19.

This clone was detected a few times. This rearrangement joins TRBV28 to TRBJ1-4, with 10 bases matching TRBD1. The CDR3 runs to 15 residues. J was trimmed by 8 bases and V by 6 bases; bases with no gene match: 9. CDR1 is MDHEN, CDR2 SYDVKM, per germline. The CDR3 nucleotides read TGTGCCAGCAGCCACCGGACGGGACAGGGGGAAAAACTGTTTTTT. Protein: CASSHRTGQGEKLFF.

This chain uses TRBV4-1 with TRBJ2-3; the match to TRBD2 covers 10 bases. Germline CDR1 MGHRA, CDR2 YSYEKL. The V gene end was trimmed by 5 bases and the J gene end by 6 bases; junction bases not matched to a gene: 11. The length of the CDR3 is 16 residues. CDR3 in DNA: TGCGCCAGCAGCACCCGGACTAGCGGCCTTAGGGATACGCAGTATTTT. This translates into CASSTRTSGLRDTQYF.

This clone was picked up one time. The chain links TRBV2 to TRBJ1-4, with TRBD1 identical over 9 bases. The CDR3 loop spans 17 amino acids. Germline lookup yields CDR1 SNHLY and CDR2 FYNNEI. Trimming at V came to 5 bases and at J to 6 bases, leaving 13 bases not matched to a gene. This CDR3 is CASSRDRDRVGDEKLFF. The CDR3 nucleotides are TGTGCCAGCAGTCGCGACCGGGACAGGGTGGGGGATGAAAAACTGTTTTTT.

V and J are TRBV18 and TRBJ2-1, with 10 positions matching TRBD1. CDR3 length equals 13 residues. From germline, CDR1 is KGHSH and CDR2 LQKENI. The V and J ends lost 6 bases and 10 bases, in that order; junction bases with no gene match: 6. CDR3 in DNA: TGTGCCAGCTCGCCGGGACAGGGGAGCGAGCAGTTCTTC. It specifies CASSPGQGSEQFF.

The V gene is TRBV5-1, the J gene TRBJ1-4; D unclear. The germline V gene has CDR1 SGHRS and CDR2 YFSETQ. The ends were cut back, 0 bases at V and 8 bases at J, with 8 bases in the middle. The CDR3 consists of 13 residues. The CDR3, as DNA: TGCGCCAGCAGCTTGGATACGGGGGAAAAACTGTTTTTT. This translates into CASSLDTGEKLFF.

The V gene is TRBV6-5, the J gene TRBJ2-1, with 9 nucleotides matching TRBD1. The trim removed 5 bases at V and 3 bases at J, leaving 2 bases unmatched. This CDR3 is built from 14 residues. From germline, CDR1 is MNHEY and CDR2 SVGAGI. CDR3 sequence (DNA): TGTGCCAGCAGTAAGACAGGGGGCTACAATGAGCAGTTCTTC. Protein product: CASSKTGGYNEQFF.

The V gene is TRBV19, the J gene TRBJ1-2; possibly TRBD1 for D (6 bases). The germline V gene encodes CDR1 LNHDA and CDR2 SQIVND (reference sequence). Trimming removed 7 bases from V and 7 bases from J, with 19 bases in between. CDR3 length: 14 residues. CDR3 protein: CASTPAPVGGGYTF. For the CDR3, the DNA is TGTGCCAGTACCCCGGCCCCGGTAGGGGGTGGCTACACCTTC. Looking up the rest from reference TRBV19 and TRBJ1-2 gives the full variable domain: DGGITQSPKYLFRKEGQNVTLSCEQNLNHDAMYWYRQDPGQGLRLIYYSQIVNDFQKGDIAEGYSVSREKKESFPLTVTSAQKNPTAFYLCASTPAPVGGGYTFGSGTRLTVV.

This clone was detected only once. The chain joins TRBV10-3 to TRBJ1-5; no reliable D call. Trimming pared 0 bases from V and 7 bases from J, leaving 4 bases between. The CDR3 has 12 residues. Germline V gives CDR1 ENHRY, CDR2 SYGVKD. CDR3 DNA: TGTGCCATCAGTGAGTCGGGCCAGCCCCAGCATTTT. It encodes CAISESGQPQHF.

The chain joins TRBV28 to TRBJ2-7; D might be TRBD2 (6 bases). V was shortened by 4 bases and J by 3 bases, with 16 bases between the two germline ends. CDR1 and CDR2 from the germline V gene are MDHEN and SYDVKM. The CDR3 runs 15 residues. The CDR3 DNA reads as TGTGCCAGCAGTTCCTCGGGACTCCCTAACTACGAGCAGTACGTC. Translated, it gives CASSSSGLPNYEQYV.

The chain combines TRBV10-3 with TRBJ2-5; TRBD1 agrees at 9 bases. The CDR3 loop spans 15 amino acids. Per germline, CDR1 ENHRY and CDR2 SYGVKD. V lost 2 bases, J lost 2 bases, and 3 bases stayed unmatched. CDR3 DNA sequence: TGTGCCATCAGTGAGCACGGGACAGGGCAAGAGACCCAGTACTTC. Encoded protein: CAISEHGTGQETQYF.

This rearrangement joins TRBV19 to TRBJ2-3, with TRBD2 as a possible D gene (6 bases). Germline CDR1 is LNHDA and CDR2 is SQIVND (reference sequence). This CDR3 has 15 residues. Trimming removed 4 bases at V and 3 bases at J, with 14 bases between. CDR3 amino acids: CASSKGGVATDTQYF. CDR3 sequence (DNA): TGTGCCAGTAGTAAGGGAGGAGTAGCGACAGATACGCAGTATTTT.

The chain joins TRBV13 to TRBJ2-1; tentative D call: TRBD2 (5 bases). The V gene lost 5 bases and the J gene lost 0 bases, with 8 bases spanning the gap. This CDR3 has 14 residues. Germline CDR1 and CDR2: PRHDT and FYEKMQ (reference sequence). CDR3 coding DNA: TGTGCCAGCAGCATTGGGAGCTCCTACAATGAGCAGTTCTTC. Amino acids: CASSIGSSYNEQFF.

The rearrangement joins TRBV10-3 to TRBJ2-6, with D tentatively TRBD1 (6 bases). The CDR3 consists of 18 residues. V was cut by 4 bases and J by 0 bases, with 16 bases left in between. The germline CDR1 and CDR2 sequences are ENHRY and SYGVKD. The CDR3 loop is CAISGGHLITSGANVLTF. In nucleotides, the CDR3 is TGTGCCATCAGTGGGGGACACCTAATTACCTCTGGGGCCAACGTCCTGACTTTC.

This rearrangement joins TRBV6-2 or TRBV6-3 to TRBJ2-7, with TRBD2 matching 9 bases. CDR1 is MNHEY, CDR2 SVGEGT, per germline. The CDR3 length is 17 residues. V lost 4 bases to trimming and J lost 6 bases; unmatched junction nucleotides: 16. CDR3: CASSSLEFRAGGSEQYF. Here the CDR3 DNA reads TGTGCCAGCAGTTCCCTAGAGTTTCGGGCGGGGGGGAGCGAGCAGTACTTC.

The chain combines TRBV3-1 (or the pseudogene TRBV3-2) with TRBJ2-1; TRBD1 agrees at 9 bases. Germline trimming cut 1 base from V and 8 bases from J; bases unmatched to any gene: 9. This CDR3 spans 16 amino acids. The germline V gene encodes CDR1 LGHDT and CDR2 YNNKEL (reference sequence). The CDR3 nucleotides are TGTGCCAGCAGCCAAGCCTCGGGGACAGGGTATGATGAGCAGTTCTTC. Protein product: CASSQASGTGYDEQFF.

The V call is TRBV20-1, the J call TRBJ1-2; 7 bases match TRBD1. V was clipped by 3 bases and J by 4 bases; unmatched bases: 8. This CDR3 has 14 amino acids. Germline V gene sequence: CDR1 DFQATT, CDR2 SNEGSKA (reference sequence). The chain's CDR3 is CSASNWGDSYGYTF. DNA of the CDR3: TGCAGTGCTAGTAACTGGGGGGACAGCTATGGCTACACCTTC.

V gene TRBV3-1 (or the pseudogene TRBV3-2) combines with J gene TRBJ2-3; the match to TRBD2 covers 9 bases. Trimming took 3 bases from V and 5 from J; bases not matched to a gene: 9. The germline V gene encodes CDR1 LGHDT and CDR2 YNNKEL (reference sequence). This CDR3 is 16 amino acids long. CDR3 DNA: TGTGCCAGCAGCCAGCTCCTGGGACTAGCTGTAGATACGCAGTATTTT. Translated: CASSQLLGLAVDTQYF.

This chain joins TRBV12-3 or TRBV12-4 and TRBJ2-7; D may be TRBD1 (6 bases). The CDR3 totals 11 residues. In nucleotides, the CDR3 is TGCTGGGGGCGAGGATCCTACGAGCAGTACGTC. Its protein is CWGRGSYEQYV.